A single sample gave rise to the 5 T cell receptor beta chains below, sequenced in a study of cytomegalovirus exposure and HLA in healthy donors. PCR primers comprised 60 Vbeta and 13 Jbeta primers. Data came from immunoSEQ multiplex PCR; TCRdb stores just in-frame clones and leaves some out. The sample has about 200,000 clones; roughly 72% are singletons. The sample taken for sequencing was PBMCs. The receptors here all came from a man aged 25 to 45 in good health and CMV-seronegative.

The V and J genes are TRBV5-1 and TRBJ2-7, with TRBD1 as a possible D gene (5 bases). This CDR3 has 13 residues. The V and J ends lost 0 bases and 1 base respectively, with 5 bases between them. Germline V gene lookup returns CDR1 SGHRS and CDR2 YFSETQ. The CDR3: CASSLAGSYEQYF. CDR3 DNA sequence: TGCGCCAGCAGCTTGGCAGGGTCCTACGAGCAGTACTTC.

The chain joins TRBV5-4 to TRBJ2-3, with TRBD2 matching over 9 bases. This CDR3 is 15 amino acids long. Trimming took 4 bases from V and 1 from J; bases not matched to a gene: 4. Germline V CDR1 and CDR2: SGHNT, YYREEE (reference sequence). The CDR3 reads CASSGGTSRTDTQYF. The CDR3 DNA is TGTGCCAGCAGCGGGGGGACTAGCCGCACAGATACGCAGTATTTT.

CDR3 region: CASSFQQDSNQPQHF. The CDR3, as DNA: TGTGCCAGCAGTTTCCAACAAGATAGCAATCAGCCCCAGCATTTT. The rearrangement links TRBV27 to TRBJ1-5; D remains unclear. Trimming pared 3 bases from V and 0 bases from J, leaving 9 bases between. CDR1 MNHEY and CDR2 SMNVEV come from the germline V gene (reference sequence). This CDR3 region has 15 residues.

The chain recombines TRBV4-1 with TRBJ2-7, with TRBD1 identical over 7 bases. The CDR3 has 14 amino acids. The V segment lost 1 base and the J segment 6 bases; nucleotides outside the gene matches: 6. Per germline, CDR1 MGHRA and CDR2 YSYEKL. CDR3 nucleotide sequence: TGCGCCAGCAGCCAAGCCGACAGGGCCGGCGAGCAGTACTTC. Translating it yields CASSQADRAGEQYF.

The CDR3, as DNA: TGTGCCAGCAGCCCTTTGAGCGGGAGCACAGATACGCAGTATTTT. Protein: CASSPLSGSTDTQYF. The chain has TRBV5-4 and TRBJ2-3; D might be TRBD2 (6 bases). Trimming shortened V by 4 bases and J by 0 bases, and 12 bases separated the two germline ends. Germline V gene data show CDR1 as SGHNT and CDR2 as YYREEE (reference sequence). CDR3 length equals 15 residues.